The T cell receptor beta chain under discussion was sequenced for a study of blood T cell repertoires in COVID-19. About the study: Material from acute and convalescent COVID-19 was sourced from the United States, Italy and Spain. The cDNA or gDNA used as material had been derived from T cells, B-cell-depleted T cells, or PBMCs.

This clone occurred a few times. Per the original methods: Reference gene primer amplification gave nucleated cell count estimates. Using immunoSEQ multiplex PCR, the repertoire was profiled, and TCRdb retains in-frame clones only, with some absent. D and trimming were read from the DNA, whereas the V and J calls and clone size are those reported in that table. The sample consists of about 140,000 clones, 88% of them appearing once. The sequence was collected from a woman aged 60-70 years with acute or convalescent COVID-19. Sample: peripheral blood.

The CDR3 here is CASSLVGRAGVDTQYF. The CDR3, as DNA: TGTGCCAGCAGCTTAGTCGGGAGAGCGGGGGTCGATACGCAGTATTTT. The chain links TRBV7-2 to TRBJ2-3; 8 positions match TRBD2. The CDR3 sequence is 16 residues long. V shed 1 base and J 6 bases; nucleotides not matched to a gene: 9. Germline CDR1 reads SGHTA; CDR2 reads FQGNSA.